One and the same sample provided the 19 T cell receptor beta chains below, sequenced in a study of blood T cell repertoires in COVID-19. Data came from immunoSEQ multiplex PCR; TCRdb stores just in-frame clones and leaves some out. The sample carries tens of thousands of clones, approximately 82% recorded once. The sequenced sample consisted of peripheral blood. These receptor sequences come from a human donor in a cohort sampled during active COVID-19.

The chain combines TRBV28 with TRBJ1-4; no clear D gene. The V end lost 2 bases, the J end lost 0 bases, and 16 bases lay between the germline ends. CDR3 size: 18 residues. Looked up from germline, CDR1 is MDHEN and CDR2 is SYDVKM. CDR3 DNA: TGTGCCAGCAGTTTACTCGGATACCGCGCGGCAACTAATGAAAAACTGTTTTTT. Translated: CASSLLGYRAATNEKLFF.

V is TRBV14 and J is TRBJ2-7; TRBD2 matches 11 bases. The germline V gene encodes CDR1 SGHDN and CDR2 FVKESK. The ends lost 6 bases at V and 3 bases at J; junction bases unmatched: 10. The CDR3 length is 16 residues. CDR3 nucleotides: TGTGCCAGCAGGGCGGGACTAGCGGCGGCAAGCTACGAGCAGTACTTC. This codes for CASRAGLAAASYEQYF.

V is TRBV5-6 and J is TRBJ1-2, with 11 bases lining up with TRBD1. Germline values: CDR1 SGHDT, CDR2 YYEEEE. The CDR3 is made up of 17 amino acids. With V trimmed by 3 bases and J by 6 bases, 13 bases remained unmatched. The CDR3 DNA follows: TGTGCCAGCAGCTCACCGGGACAGGGGGTTTTGCTCGATGGCTACACCTTC. Translated: CASSSPGQGVLLDGYTF.

This rearrangement joins TRBV7-8 to TRBJ1-1, with D unclear. Trimming removed 5 bases at V and 9 bases at J, with 13 bases between. Germline CDR1 and CDR2: SGHVS and FQNEAQ. The CDR3 is 12 residues long. The DNA for the CDR3 is TGTGCCAGCAGCCCTGACATCTTCCAAGCTTTCTTT. Amino acid sequence: CASSPDIFQAFF. The full variable domain, with the rest looked up from reference TRBV7-8 and TRBJ1-1, is GAGVSQSPRYKVAKRGQDVALRCDPISGHVSLFWYQQALGQGPEFLTYFQNEAQLDKSGLPSDRFFAERPEGSVSTLKIQRTQQEDSAVYLCASSPDIFQAFFGQGTRLTVV.

The gene calls are TRBV28 and TRBJ1-5; no clear D. With 8 bases removed from V and 6 bases from J, the gap between germline ends came to 17 bases. CDR1 and CDR2 from the germline V gene are MDHEN and SYDVKM. The CDR3 contains 14 residues. The CDR3 bases are TGTGCCAGCCGGGGTGGGGTCGTATCTCAGCCCCAGCATTTT. Protein: CASRGGVVSQPQHF.

This chain links TRBV5-1 with TRBJ2-2; weak D call: TRBD2 (5 bases). With 2 bases removed from V and 6 bases from J, the gap between germline ends came to 11 bases. CDR1 and CDR2 from the germline V gene are SGHRS and YFSETQ. The CDR3 loop spans 14 amino acids. The CDR3 DNA is TGCGCCAGCAGCTTTTCGGGGAAAGCCGGGGAGCTGTTTTTT. The encoded protein is CASSFSGKAGELFF.

This chain links TRBV10-3 with TRBJ2-7; 11 nucleotides match TRBD1. CDR1 and CDR2 from the germline V gene are ENHRY and SYGVKD. The CDR3 runs 14 residues. J gave up 3 bases and V 2 bases, and 0 bases lay outside the gene matches. CDR3 amino acids: CAISEGTGGYEQYF. In DNA, the CDR3 is TGTGCCATCAGTGAGGGGACAGGGGGCTACGAGCAGTACTTC.

V and J are TRBV5-1 and TRBJ2-2; D perhaps matches TRBD2 (6 bases). The CDR3 is 15 amino acids. Germline CDR1 reads SGHRS; CDR2 reads YFSETQ. V was cut by 3 bases and J by 1 base, with 10 bases left in between. CDR3 sequence (DNA): TGCGCCAGCAGCTCCGGGACTGTGAACACCGGGGAGCTGTTTTTT. Amino acid sequence: CASSSGTVNTGELFF.

The chain combines TRBV6-1 with TRBJ1-4; 11 nucleotides agree with TRBD1. Germline V lookup: CDR1 MNHNS, CDR2 SASEGT. Trimming at V came to 2 bases and at J to 0 bases, leaving 11 bases not matched to a gene. The CDR3 is 20 residues long. The CDR3 DNA reads TGTGCCAGCAGTGAAATGCCCGGACAGGGGGCTTCCACAACTAATGAAAAACTGTTTTTT. This codes for CASSEMPGQGASTTNEKLFF.

The chain recombines TRBV18 with TRBJ1-2, with 9 nucleotides matching TRBD1. V dropped 2 bases and J dropped 4; count of bases not matched to a gene: 8. Germline V lookup: CDR1 KGHSH, CDR2 LQKENI. The length of the CDR3 is 16 residues. CDR3 nucleotide sequence: TGTGCCAGCTCACCAATAGGACAGGGGTTAACCTATGGCTACACCTTC. Its protein product is CASSPIGQGLTYGYTF. The full variable domain, in which reference TRBV18 and TRBJ1-2 provide the parts outside the CDR3, is NAGVMQNPRHLVRRRGQEARLRCSPMKGHSHVYWYRQLPEEGLKFMVYLQKENIIDESGMPKERFSAEFPKEGPSILRIQQVVRGDSAAYFCASSPIGQGLTYGYTFGSGTRLTVV.

The chain combines TRBV6-5 with TRBJ1-2; unclear D gene. CDR1 is MNHEY and CDR2 is SVGAGI in the germline V gene. This CDR3 has 14 residues. The V end lost 7 bases, the J end lost 4 bases, and 16 bases lay between the germline ends. CDR3 sequence (DNA): TGTGCCAGCACCGAAAGGTCCGGGAGCTATGGCTACACCTTC. Translated, it gives CASTERSGSYGYTF.

The gene calls are TRBV10-1 and TRBJ2-5; a possible D gene is TRBD1 (5 bases). Trimming stripped 3 bases from V and 1 base from J, with 12 bases between. Per germline, CDR1 WNHNN and CDR2 SYGVQD (reference sequence). The CDR3 has 15 amino acids. The DNA for the CDR3 is TGCGCCAGCAGTGAAAGGTCAGGGCCCCAAGAGACCCAGTACTTC. It specifies CASSERSGPQETQYF.

This clone was counted a few times. The chain joins TRBV9 to TRBJ2-3; 13 bases line up with TRBD2. This CDR3 spans 16 amino acids. The germline V gene encodes CDR1 SGDLS and CDR2 YYNGEE. The J segment lost 2 bases and the V segment lost 3 bases, leaving 3 bases of the junction unmatched. CDR3 bases: TGTGCCAGCAGCGGGGGACTAGCGGGGTTCACAGATACGCAGTATTTT. Amino acid sequence: CASSGGLAGFTDTQYF.

Notes on this clone: The junction and the germline gene differ at one end; a read error may be behind it. This rearrangement joins TRBV28 to TRBJ1-2; 7 bases are a match to TRBD1. The CDR3 is 12 residues long. The germline V gene encodes CDR1 MDHEN and CDR2 SYDVKM. CDR3 sequence reads: CASSLSETGPEF. The CDR3 nucleotides are TGTGCCAGCAGTTTATCGGAGACAGGGCCTGAGTTC.

This clone was observed a single time. This chain uses TRBV10-3 with TRBJ1-1; maybe TRBD1 (5 bases). This CDR3 is 14 amino acids long. Between the trimmed V and J ends, which lost 2 bases and 2 bases, there was a span of 9 bases. Germline V gene sequence: CDR1 ENHRY, CDR2 SYGVKD. In DNA form, the CDR3 reads TGTGCCATCAGTGAGGCGACAGTAAACACTGAAGCTTTCTTT. Amino acids: CAISEATVNTEAFF.

The CDR3 sequence is CASSLEGDSNEKLFF. The DNA for the CDR3 is TGTGCCAGCAGCTTGGAAGGAGATTCTAATGAAAAACTGTTTTTT. This chain connects TRBV5-5 to TRBJ1-4; no reliable D call. Germline values: CDR1 SGHKS, CDR2 YYEKEE (reference sequence). V was trimmed by 0 bases and J by 3 bases, leaving 9 bases between them. The CDR3 is 15 residues long.

The rearrangement uses TRBV7-8 and TRBJ1-6; 7 bases are shared with TRBD1. The CDR3 sequence is 15 residues long. Per the germline V gene, CDR1 is SGHVS and CDR2 is FQNEAQ. With V trimmed by 4 bases and J by 8 bases, 8 bases remained unmatched. The CDR3 here is CASSYTRQGYSPLHF. For the CDR3, the DNA is TGTGCCAGCAGCTACACCCGACAGGGTTATTCACCCCTCCACTTT.

V usage is TRBV18 and J usage is TRBJ2-2, with 11 bases aligning to TRBD2. Germline loops: CDR1 KGHSH, CDR2 LQKENI. V shed 2 bases, J shed 5 bases, and the junction held 1 base outside the gene matches. The CDR3 totals 15 residues. The CDR3 DNA reads as TGTGCCAGCTCACCAACTAGCGGGGGAACCGGGGAGCTGTTTTTT. Translation gives CASSPTSGGTGELFF.

The chain employs TRBV11-2 and TRBJ1-2, with D perhaps matching TRBD1 (5 bases). Per germline, CDR1 SGHAT and CDR2 FQNNGV. Trimming cost V 1 base and J 4 bases, with 7 bases left between them. The CDR3 covers 13 residues. CDR3: CASSLGRGYGYTF. CDR3 nucleotides: TGTGCCAGCAGCTTAGGGAGGGGCTATGGCTACACCTTC.